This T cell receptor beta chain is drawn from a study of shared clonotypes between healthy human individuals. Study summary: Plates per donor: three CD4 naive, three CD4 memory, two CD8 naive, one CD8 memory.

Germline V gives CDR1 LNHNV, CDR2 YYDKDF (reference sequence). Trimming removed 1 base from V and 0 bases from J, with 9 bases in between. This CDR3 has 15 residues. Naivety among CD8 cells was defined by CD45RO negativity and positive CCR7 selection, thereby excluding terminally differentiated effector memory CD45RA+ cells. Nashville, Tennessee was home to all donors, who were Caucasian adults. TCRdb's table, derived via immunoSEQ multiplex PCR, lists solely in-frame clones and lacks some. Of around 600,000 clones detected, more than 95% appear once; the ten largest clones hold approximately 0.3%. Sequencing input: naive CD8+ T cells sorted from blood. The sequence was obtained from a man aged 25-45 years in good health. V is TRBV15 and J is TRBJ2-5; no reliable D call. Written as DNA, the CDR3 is TGTGCCACCAGCAGAGGTCCGAGTTACCAAGAGACCCAGTACTTC. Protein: CATSRGPSYQETQYF.